Below, 8 T cell receptor beta chains from the same sample are listed, as sequenced in a study of blood T cell repertoires in COVID-19. The assay was immunoSEQ multiplex PCR, and TCRdb's table has in-frame clones only and misses some. This sample has approximately 170,000 clones, with approximately 95% found just once. Source material: peripheral blood. The source of these receptors is a woman aged 60-75 years with COVID-19, enrolled during active disease.

The chain employs TRBV6-2 or TRBV6-3 and TRBJ2-7; 8 positions match TRBD1. Germline trimming cut 2 bases from V and 2 bases from J; bases unmatched to any gene: 11. The CDR3 loop spans 17 amino acids. The germline gives CDR1 MNHEY, CDR2 SVGEGT. The CDR3 coding sequence is TGTGCCAGCAGTTACCGGGATCCCGGGACAGGACCCTACGAGCAGTACTTC. It is translated as CASSYRDPGTGPYEQYF.

J is TRBJ1-2 and V is TRBV5-1; D not resolved. V lost 0 bases and J 1 base, leaving 16 bases between the germline ends. Germline lookup yields CDR1 SGHRS and CDR2 YFSETQ. The CDR3 has 17 residues. CDR3 coding DNA: TGCGCCAGCAGCTTGGAGGAAGGGAGAAACTTTAACTATGGCTACACCTTC. As protein: CASSLEEGRNFNYGYTF.

This sequence joins TRBV27 and TRBJ2-1; D may be TRBD2 (5 bases). This CDR3 region has 14 residues. V was clipped by 2 bases and J by 8 bases, with 13 bases between them. Per germline, CDR1 MNHEY and CDR2 SMNVEV (reference sequence). CDR3 sequence (DNA): TGTGCCAGCAGTTTAGGCCGGGGAGTGGATGAGCAGTTCTTC. The encoded protein is CASSLGRGVDEQFF.

This chain connects TRBV11-2 to TRBJ2-3, with 14 bases lining up with TRBD2. CDR3 length: 17 residues. Trimming took 3 bases from V and 6 from J; bases not matched to a gene: 8. In germline, CDR1 is SGHAT, CDR2 FQNNGV. CDR3 sequence: CASSLGTSGGLWDTQYF. In DNA form, the CDR3 reads TGTGCCAGCAGCTTGGGGACTAGCGGGGGCCTCTGGGATACGCAGTATTTT.

The chain links TRBV15 to TRBJ1-6, with 8 bases fitting TRBD1. Trimming took 4 bases from V and 7 from J; bases not matched to a gene: 6. Germline-derived CDR1 and CDR2 are LNHNV and YYDKDF (reference sequence). This CDR3 spans 15 amino acids. CDR3 nucleotide sequence: TGTGCCACCAGCAAAAACAGGGACAGGAATTCACCCCTCCACTTT. Amino acid sequence: CATSKNRDRNSPLHF.

The chain employs TRBV9 and TRBJ2-3; 7 nucleotides align to TRBD2. CDR3 length: 15 amino acids. V dropped 3 bases and J dropped 6; count of bases not matched to a gene: 10. CDR1 is SGDLS and CDR2 is YYNGEE in the germline V gene. The CDR3 here is CASSAVWGGRDTQYF. The CDR3 DNA reads TGTGCCAGCAGCGCCGTTTGGGGGGGTAGGGATACGCAGTATTTT.

This clone appeared a single time. The chain is built from TRBV7-2 and TRBJ1-3; weak D call: TRBD1 (6 bases). The germline V gene encodes CDR1 SGHTA and CDR2 FQGNSA. V was clipped by 5 bases and J by 2 bases, with 19 bases between them. The CDR3 is made up of 17 amino acids. The CDR3: CASSQITGFGTGNTIYF. For the CDR3, the DNA is TGTGCCAGCAGCCAAATTACAGGGTTTGGTACTGGAAACACCATATATTTT.

The V gene is TRBV6-5, the J gene TRBJ2-2; D is unclear. Germline V gene sequence: CDR1 MNHEY, CDR2 SVGAGI. V shed 8 bases and J shed 3 bases, with 13 bases lying between them. This CDR3 region has 14 residues. This CDR3 reads CASLKQKDTGELFF. The CDR3 nucleotides read TGTGCCAGCTTGAAACAAAAAGACACCGGGGAGCTGTTTTTT.